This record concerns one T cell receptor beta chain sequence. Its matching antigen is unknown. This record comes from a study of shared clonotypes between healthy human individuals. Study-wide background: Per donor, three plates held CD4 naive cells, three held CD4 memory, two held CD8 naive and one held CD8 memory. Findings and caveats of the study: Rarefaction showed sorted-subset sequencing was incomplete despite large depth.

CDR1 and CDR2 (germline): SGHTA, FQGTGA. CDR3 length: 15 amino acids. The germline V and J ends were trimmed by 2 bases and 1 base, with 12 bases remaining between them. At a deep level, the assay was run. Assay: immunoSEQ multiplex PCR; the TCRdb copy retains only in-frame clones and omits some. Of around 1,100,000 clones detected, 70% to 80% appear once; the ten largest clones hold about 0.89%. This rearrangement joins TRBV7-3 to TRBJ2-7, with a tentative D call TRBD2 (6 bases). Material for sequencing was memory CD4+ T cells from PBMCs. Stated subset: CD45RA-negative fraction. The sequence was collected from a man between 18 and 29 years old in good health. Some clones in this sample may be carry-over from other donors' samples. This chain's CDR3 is CASSLRAGLSYEQYF. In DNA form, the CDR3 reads TGTGCCAGCAGCTTACGGGCGGGACTTTCCTACGAGCAGTACTTC.